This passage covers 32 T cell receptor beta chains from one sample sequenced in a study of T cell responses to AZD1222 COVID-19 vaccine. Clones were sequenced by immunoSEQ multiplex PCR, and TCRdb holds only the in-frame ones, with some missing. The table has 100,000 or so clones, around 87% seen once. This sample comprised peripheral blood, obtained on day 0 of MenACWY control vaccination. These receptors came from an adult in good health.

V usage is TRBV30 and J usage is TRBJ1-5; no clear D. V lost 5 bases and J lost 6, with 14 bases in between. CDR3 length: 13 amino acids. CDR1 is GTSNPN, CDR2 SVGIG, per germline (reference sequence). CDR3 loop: CAWDGGLGQPQHF. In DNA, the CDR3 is TGTGCCTGGGATGGAGGGCTGGGTCAGCCCCAGCATTTT. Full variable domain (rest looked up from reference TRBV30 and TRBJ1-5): SQTIHQWPATLVQPVGSPLSLECTVEGTSNPNLYWYRQAAGRGLQLLFYSVGIGQISSEVPQNLSASRPQDRQFILSSKKLLLSDSGFYLCAWDGGLGQPQHFGDGTRLSIL.

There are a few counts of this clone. CDR3 loop: CASSRLQGPGNEQFF. In DNA form, the CDR3 reads TGTGCCAGCAGTCGATTACAGGGGCCAGGGAATGAGCAGTTCTTC. The chain has TRBV28 and TRBJ2-1, with TRBD1 matching over 7 bases. J lost 7 bases, V lost 5 bases, and 11 bases had no gene match. Germline lookup yields CDR1 MDHEN and CDR2 SYDVKM. The CDR3 contains 15 residues.

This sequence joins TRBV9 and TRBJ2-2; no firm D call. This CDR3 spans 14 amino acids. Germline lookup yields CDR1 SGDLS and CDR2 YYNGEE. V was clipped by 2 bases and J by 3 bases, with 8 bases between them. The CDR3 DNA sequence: TGTGCCAGCAGCGTCCAGCCGGACACCGGGGAGCTGTTTTTT. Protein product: CASSVQPDTGELFF. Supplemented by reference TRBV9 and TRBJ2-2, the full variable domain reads DSGVTQTPKHLITATGQRVTLRCSPRSGDLSVYWYQQSLDQGLQFLIQYYNGEERAKGNILERFSAQQFPDLHSELNLSSLELGDSALYFCASSVQPDTGELFFGEGSRLTVL.

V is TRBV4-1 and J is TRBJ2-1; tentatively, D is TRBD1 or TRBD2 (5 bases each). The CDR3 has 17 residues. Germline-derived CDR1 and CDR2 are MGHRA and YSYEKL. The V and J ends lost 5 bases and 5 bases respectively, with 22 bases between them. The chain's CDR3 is CASSTRRRDRPNNEQFF. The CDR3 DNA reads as TGCGCCAGCAGCACAAGACGCCGGGACCGACCCAACAATGAGCAGTTCTTC.

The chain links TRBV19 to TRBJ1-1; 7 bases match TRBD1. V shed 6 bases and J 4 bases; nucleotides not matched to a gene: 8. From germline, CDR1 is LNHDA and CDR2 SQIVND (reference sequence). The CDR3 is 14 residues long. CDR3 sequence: CASSRGQDGTEAFF. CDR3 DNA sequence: TGTGCCAGTAGCCGCGGACAGGACGGCACTGAAGCTTTCTTT.

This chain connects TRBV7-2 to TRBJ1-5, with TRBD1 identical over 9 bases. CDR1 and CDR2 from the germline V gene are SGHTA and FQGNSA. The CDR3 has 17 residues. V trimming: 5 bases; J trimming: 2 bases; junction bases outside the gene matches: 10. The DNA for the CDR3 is TGTGCCAGCAGCGTGGCTCCGAGGACAGGGGGCAATCAGCCCCAGCATTTT. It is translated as CASSVAPRTGGNQPQHF. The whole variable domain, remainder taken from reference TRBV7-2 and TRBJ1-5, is GAGVSQSPSNKVTEKGKDVELRCDPISGHTALYWYRQSLGQGLEFLIYFQGNSAPDKSGLPSDRFSAERTGGSVSTLTIQRTQQEDSAVYLCASSVAPRTGGNQPQHFGDGTRLSIL.

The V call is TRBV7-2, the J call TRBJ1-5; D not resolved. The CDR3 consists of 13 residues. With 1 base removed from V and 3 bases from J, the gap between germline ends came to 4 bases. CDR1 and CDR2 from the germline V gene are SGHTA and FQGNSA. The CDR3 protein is CASSLDPNQPQHF. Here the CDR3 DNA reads TGTGCCAGCAGCTTAGACCCCAATCAGCCCCAGCATTTT.

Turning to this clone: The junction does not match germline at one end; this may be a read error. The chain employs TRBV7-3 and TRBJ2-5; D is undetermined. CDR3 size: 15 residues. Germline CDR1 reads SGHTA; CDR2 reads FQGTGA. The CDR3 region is CASSLLGLGGETQHF. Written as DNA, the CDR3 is TGTGCCAGCAGCTTACTAGGTCTAGGTGGCGAGACCCAGCACTTC.

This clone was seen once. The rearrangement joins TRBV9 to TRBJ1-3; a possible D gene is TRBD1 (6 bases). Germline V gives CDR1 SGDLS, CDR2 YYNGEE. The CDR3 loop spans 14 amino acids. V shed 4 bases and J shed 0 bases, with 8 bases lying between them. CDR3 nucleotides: TGTGCCAGCAGCCTACAGGGCTCTGGAAACACCATATATTTT. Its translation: CASSLQGSGNTIYF.

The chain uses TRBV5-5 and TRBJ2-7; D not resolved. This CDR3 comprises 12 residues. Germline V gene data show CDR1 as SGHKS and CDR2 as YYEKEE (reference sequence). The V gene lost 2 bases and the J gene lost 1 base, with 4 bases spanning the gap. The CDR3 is CASSLWSYEQYF. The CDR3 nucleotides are TGTGCCAGCAGCTTATGGTCCTACGAGCAGTACTTC. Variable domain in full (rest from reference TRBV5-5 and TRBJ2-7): DAGVTQSPTHLIKTRGQQVTLRCSPISGHKSVSWYQQVLGQGPQFIFQYYEKEERGRGNFPDRFSARQFPNYSSELNVNALLLGDSALYLCASSLWSYEQYFGPGTRLTVT.

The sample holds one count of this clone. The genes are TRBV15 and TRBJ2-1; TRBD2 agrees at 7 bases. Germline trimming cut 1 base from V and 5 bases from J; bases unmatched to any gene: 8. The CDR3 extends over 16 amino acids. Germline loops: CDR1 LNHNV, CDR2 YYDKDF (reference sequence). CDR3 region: CATSRALAAVHNEQFF. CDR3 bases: TGTGCCACCAGCAGAGCTCTAGCGGCCGTACACAATGAGCAGTTCTTC.

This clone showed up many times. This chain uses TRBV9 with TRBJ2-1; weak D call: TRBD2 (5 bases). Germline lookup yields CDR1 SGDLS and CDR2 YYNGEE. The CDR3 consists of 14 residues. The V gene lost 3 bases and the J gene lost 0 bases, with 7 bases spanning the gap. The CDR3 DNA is TGTGCCAGCAGCGCCGGGATCTCCTACAATGAGCAGTTCTTC. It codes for CASSAGISYNEQFF.

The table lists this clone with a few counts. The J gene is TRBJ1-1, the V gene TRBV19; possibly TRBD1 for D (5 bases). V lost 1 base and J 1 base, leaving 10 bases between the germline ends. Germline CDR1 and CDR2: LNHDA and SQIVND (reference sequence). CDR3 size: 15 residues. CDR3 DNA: TGTGCCAGTAGTATAGTTCCGGGACCGAACACTGAAGCTTTCTTT. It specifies CASSIVPGPNTEAFF.

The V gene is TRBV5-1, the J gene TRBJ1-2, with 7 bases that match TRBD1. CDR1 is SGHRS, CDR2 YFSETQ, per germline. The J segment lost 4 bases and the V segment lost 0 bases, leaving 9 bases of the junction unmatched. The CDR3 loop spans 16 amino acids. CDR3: CASSLDPDRVGYGYTF. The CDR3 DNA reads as TGCGCCAGCAGCTTGGATCCTGACAGGGTTGGCTATGGCTACACCTTC. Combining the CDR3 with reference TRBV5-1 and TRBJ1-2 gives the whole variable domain KAGVTQTPRYLIKTRGQQVTLSCSPISGHRSVSWYQQTPGQGLQFLFEYFSETQRNKGNFPGRFSGRQFSNSRSEMNVSTLELGDSALYLCASSLDPDRVGYGYTFGSGTRLTVV.

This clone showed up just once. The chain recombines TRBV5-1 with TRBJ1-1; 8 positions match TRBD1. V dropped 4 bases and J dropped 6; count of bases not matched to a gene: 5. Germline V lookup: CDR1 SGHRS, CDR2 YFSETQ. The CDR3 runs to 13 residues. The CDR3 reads CASSEDRVAEAFF. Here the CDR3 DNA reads TGCGCCAGCAGCGAGGACAGGGTGGCTGAAGCTTTCTTT.

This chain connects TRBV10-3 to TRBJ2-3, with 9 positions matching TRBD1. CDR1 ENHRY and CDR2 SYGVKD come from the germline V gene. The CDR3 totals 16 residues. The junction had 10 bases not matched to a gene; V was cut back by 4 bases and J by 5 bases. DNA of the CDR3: TGTGCCATCAGTGGCAAAGACAGGGGGATAGGAGATACGCAGTATTTT. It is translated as CAISGKDRGIGDTQYF.

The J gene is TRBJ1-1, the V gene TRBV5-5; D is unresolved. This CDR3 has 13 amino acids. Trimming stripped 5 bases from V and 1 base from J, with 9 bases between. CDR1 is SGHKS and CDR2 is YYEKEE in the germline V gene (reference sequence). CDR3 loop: CASRRTQNTEAFF. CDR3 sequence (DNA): TGTGCCAGCAGGAGAACACAGAACACTGAAGCTTTCTTT.

CDR3 DNA: TGTGCCAGCAGTTTATGGACAGGGGATTTATTACCCCTCCACTTT. Translating gives CASSLWTGDLLPLHF. This rearrangement joins TRBV28 to TRBJ1-6; 8 bases line up with TRBD1. The CDR3 is 15 amino acids. The germline gives CDR1 MDHEN, CDR2 SYDVKM. V dropped 0 bases and J dropped 12; count of bases not matched to a gene: 7.

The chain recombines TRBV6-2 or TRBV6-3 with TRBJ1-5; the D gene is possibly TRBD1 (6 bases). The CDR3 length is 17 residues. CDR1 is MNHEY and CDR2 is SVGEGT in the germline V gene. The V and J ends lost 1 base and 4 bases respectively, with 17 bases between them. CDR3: CASSYLLLQGGNQPQHF. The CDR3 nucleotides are TGTGCCAGCAGTTACTTATTGTTACAGGGAGGAAATCAGCCCCAGCATTTT.

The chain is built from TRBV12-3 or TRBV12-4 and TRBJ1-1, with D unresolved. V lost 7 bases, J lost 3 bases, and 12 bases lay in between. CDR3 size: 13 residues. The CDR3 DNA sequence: TGTGCCAGCAACCCCAGACAAGACACTGAAGCTTTCTTT. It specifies CASNPRQDTEAFF.

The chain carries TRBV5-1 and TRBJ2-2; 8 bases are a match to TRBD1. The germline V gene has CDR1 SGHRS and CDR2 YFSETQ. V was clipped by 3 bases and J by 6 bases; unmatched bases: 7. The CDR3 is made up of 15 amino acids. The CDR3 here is CASSSGQGASGELFF. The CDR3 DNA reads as TGCGCCAGCAGCTCTGGACAGGGTGCCTCCGGGGAGCTGTTTTTT. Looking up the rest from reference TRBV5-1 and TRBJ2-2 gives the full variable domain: KAGVTQTPRYLIKTRGQQVTLSCSPISGHRSVSWYQQTPGQGLQFLFEYFSETQRNKGNFPGRFSGRQFSNSRSEMNVSTLELGDSALYLCASSSGQGASGELFFGEGSRLTVL.

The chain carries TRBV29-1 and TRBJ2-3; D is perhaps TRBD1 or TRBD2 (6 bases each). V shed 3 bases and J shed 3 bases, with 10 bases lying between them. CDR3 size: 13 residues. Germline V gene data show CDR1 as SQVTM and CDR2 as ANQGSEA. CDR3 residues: CSVDRGQTDTQYF. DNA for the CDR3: TGCAGCGTTGACCGGGGGCAGACAGATACGCAGTATTTT.

This CDR3 reads CASSPGGWGTGELFF. DNA of the CDR3: TGTGCCAGCAGCCCAGGGGGCTGGGGCACCGGGGAGCTGTTTTTT. The chain combines TRBV11-2 with TRBJ2-2; 8 nucleotides line up with TRBD1. The CDR3 runs to 15 residues. CDR1 is SGHAT and CDR2 is FQNNGV in the germline V gene. J was trimmed by 4 bases and V by 5 bases; bases with no gene match: 6.

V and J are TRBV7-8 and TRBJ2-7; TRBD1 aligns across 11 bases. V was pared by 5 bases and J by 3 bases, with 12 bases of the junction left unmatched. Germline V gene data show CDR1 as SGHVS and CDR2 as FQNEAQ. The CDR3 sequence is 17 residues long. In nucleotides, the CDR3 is TGTGCCAGCAGCCTCATTGCAGCCGGGACAGGGGGCTACGAGCAGTACTTC. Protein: CASSLIAAGTGGYEQYF.

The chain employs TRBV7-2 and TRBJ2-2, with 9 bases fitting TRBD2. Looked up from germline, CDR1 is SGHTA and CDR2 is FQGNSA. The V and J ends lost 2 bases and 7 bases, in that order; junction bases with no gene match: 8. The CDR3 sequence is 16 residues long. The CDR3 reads CASSLNGGRAGGELFF. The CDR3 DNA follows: TGTGCCAGCAGCTTAAATGGCGGGAGGGCCGGCGGGGAGCTGTTTTTT.

In DNA, the CDR3 is TGTGCCAGTCTGCCGGGACATCTGGGGCACTATGGCTACACCTTC. It is translated as CASLPGHLGHYGYTF. This sequence joins TRBV19 and TRBJ1-2; D perhaps matches TRBD1 (6 bases). The CDR3 runs to 15 residues. V shed 8 bases and J shed 3 bases, with 19 bases lying between them. Germline CDR1 reads LNHDA; CDR2 reads SQIVND (reference sequence).

CDR3 residues: CASSLRGASNQPQHF. The CDR3 nucleotides read TGCGCCAGCAGCTTGAGGGGGGCAAGCAATCAGCCCCAGCATTTT. V and J are TRBV5-1 and TRBJ1-5; a weak D match, TRBD1 (6 bases). The CDR3 totals 15 residues. The V and J ends lost 1 base and 1 base respectively, with 9 bases between them. Germline assignment: CDR1 SGHRS and CDR2 YFSETQ.

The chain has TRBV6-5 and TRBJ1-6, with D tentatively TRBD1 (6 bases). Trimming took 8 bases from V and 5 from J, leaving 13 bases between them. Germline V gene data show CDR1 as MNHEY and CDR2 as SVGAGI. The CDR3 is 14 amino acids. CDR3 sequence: CASGQLYDNSPLHF. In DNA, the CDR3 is TGTGCCAGCGGACAGCTTTACGATAATTCACCCCTCCACTTT.

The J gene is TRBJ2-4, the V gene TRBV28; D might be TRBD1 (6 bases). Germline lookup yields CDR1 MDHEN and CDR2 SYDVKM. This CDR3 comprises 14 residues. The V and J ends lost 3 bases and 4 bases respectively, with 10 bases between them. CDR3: CASSFLTGKNIQYF. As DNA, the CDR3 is TGTGCCAGCAGTTTTTTAACAGGGAAAAACATTCAGTACTTC. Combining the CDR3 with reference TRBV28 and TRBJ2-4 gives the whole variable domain DVKVTQSSRYLVKRTGEKVFLECVQDMDHENMFWYRQDPGLGLRLIYFSYDVKMKEKGDIPEGYSVSREKKERFSLILESASTNQTSMYLCASSFLTGKNIQYFGAGTRLSVL.

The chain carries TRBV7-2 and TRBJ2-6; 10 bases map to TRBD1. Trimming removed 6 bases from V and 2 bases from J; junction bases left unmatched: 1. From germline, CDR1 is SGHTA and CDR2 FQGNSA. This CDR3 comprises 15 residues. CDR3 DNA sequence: TGTGCCAGCAGGACAGGGGGCGCTGGGGCCAACGTCCTGACTTTC. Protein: CASRTGGAGANVLTF.

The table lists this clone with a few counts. CDR3 protein: CASSEGLEGYEQYF. The CDR3 DNA reads as TGTGCCAGCAGTGAAGGGCTAGAGGGTTACGAGCAGTACTTC. The chain employs TRBV2 and TRBJ2-7; TRBD2 is a possible D gene (5 bases). In germline, CDR1 is SNHLY, CDR2 FYNNEI. The CDR3 loop spans 14 amino acids. V was cut by 1 base and J by 4 bases, with 11 bases left in between. The whole variable domain, remainder taken from reference TRBV2 and TRBJ2-7, is EPEVTQTPSHQVTQMGQEVILRCVPISNHLYFYWYRQILGQKVEFLVSFYNNEISEKSEIFDDQFSVERPDGSNFTLKIRSTKLEDSAMYFCASSEGLEGYEQYFGPGTRLTVT.

In DNA, the CDR3 is TGTGCCAGCAGTTACACGACAGGGGATTTGGCAGATACGCAGTATTTT. This sequence encodes CASSYTTGDLADTQYF. The genes are TRBV6-2 or TRBV6-3 and TRBJ2-3; 8 nucleotides align to TRBD1. Germline V CDR1 and CDR2: MNHEY, SVGEGT. V was clipped by 2 bases and J by 4 bases; unmatched bases: 8. CDR3 length equals 16 residues.